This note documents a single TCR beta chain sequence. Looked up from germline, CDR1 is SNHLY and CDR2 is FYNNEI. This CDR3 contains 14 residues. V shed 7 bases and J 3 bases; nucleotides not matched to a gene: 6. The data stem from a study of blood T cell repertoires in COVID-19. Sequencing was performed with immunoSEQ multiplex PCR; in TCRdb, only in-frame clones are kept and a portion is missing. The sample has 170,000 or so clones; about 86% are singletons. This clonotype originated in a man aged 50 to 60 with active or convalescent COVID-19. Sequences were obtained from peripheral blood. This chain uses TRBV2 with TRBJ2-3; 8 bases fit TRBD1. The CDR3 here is CASNGRGRTDTQYF. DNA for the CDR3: TGTGCCAGCAACGGCAGGGGGCGGACAGATACGCAGTATTTT.